This T cell receptor (beta chain) is drawn from a study of T-cell memory formation after mild COVID-19 (dated by TCRdb to 2020 to 2023). For the wider study: TCR sequence clusters from the two donors were found to be largely donor specific. In a couple of donors, T-cell clones that expanded and contracted after mild COVID-19 were followed by sequencing TCRalpha and TCRbeta repertoires longitudinally. The cohort was made up of two young adult volunteers, one female and one male, who were previously healthy. Findings and caveats that apply to the study as a whole: The detection of some responding clones in pre-infection memory suggests that pre-existing cross-reactive memory T cells joined the SARS-CoV-2 response. Contracting CD4+ clones were located mainly in the CM and EM memory subsets, whereas CD8+ clones were found to be enriched in EMRA. SARS-CoV-2 specificity of the second-wave clones peaking on day 37 was not confirmed. The study covered only a couple of mild cases, and larger cohorts including severe cases with pre-infection samples were considered necessary. From day 15 to 85, contracting clones showed balanced CD4/CD8 phenotypes, whereas a second wave of clones that expanded from day 15 to 37 leaned towards CD4+.

The sample holds many counts of this clonotype. What this receptor recognizes is not known. No base qualities exist here, and no much larger clone lies one base off it. PBMCs were isolated by Ficoll-Paque density gradient centrifugation. The run used an Illumina NovaSeq 6000. Using 5'RACE with constant-segment primers, TCRalpha and TCRbeta cDNA libraries were constructed, with sample barcodes and unique molecular identifiers added in the process. RNA was extracted from every sample with Trizol reagent. Amplification of the libraries took two PCR steps, and the second step added a second sample barcode plus Illumina TruSeq adapters. Sequencing of libraries was performed on an Illumina NovaSeq with 2 x 150 bp paired-end reads. The source study handled its data this way. Reads were demultiplexed and collapsed into UMI-guided consensus sequences with migec v1.2.7. Using mixcr v2.1.11, UMI consensuses were aligned to TRA and TRB V and J templates and then assembled into clonotypes. Expanded or contracted clonotypes were those called significant by both edgeR and NoisET, with noise models trained on biological replicates. For edgeR calls, the cutoffs were a false discovery rate-adjusted p below 0.01 and a log2 fold-change threshold of 1. As an exploratory analysis of dynamics, max-normalized trajectories of the 1000 most abundant clonotypes were examined with PCA combined with hierarchical clustering. Each responding clone was given a CD4 or CD8 phenotype based on the CD4+ and CD8+ repertoires, which had been sequenced separately. TCRdb reran the public reads through fastp at Q25 and MiXCR, keeping productive beta chains. Identical CDR3 protein sequences are pooled into one entry, listed with their most common genes and DNA. These V and J calls rely on TCRdb rather than the paper's analysis. The sample data list around 450,000 distinct CDR3 sequences, and 24% of these were observed just once. The biggest ten clones account for around 8.7% of the sample.

As encoded in the germline V gene, CDR1 is SGHTA while CDR2 is FQGNSA. V is clipped by 5 bases and J by 5 bases, and the sequence between their germline boundaries is 12 bases long. The CDR3 measures 13 amino acids from cysteine to phenylalanine. The sequence is cut down to CDR3 DNA, 39 bases in frame from base 1. The receptor was isolated from an adult woman who had mild COVID-19 (a few samples of this study predate the infection). The sample titles of this study are shuffled in the database, so cell type and time point are left out; the donor was told from shared clones. The chain uses TRBV7-2 and TRBJ1-2; there is no confident call for the D gene. Sequenced sample: PBMCs or a T cell subset sorted from them (not recorded which). In nucleotide form, the sequence is TGTGCCAGCAGCCGAACTTCGGTATATGGCTACACCTTC. This yields the protein CASSRTSVYGYTF.